This record covers a single T cell receptor beta chain. V gave up 4 bases and J gave up 5 bases, with 12 bases separating them. The CDR3 consists of 13 residues. The V gene's germline CDR1 is SGHNT and CDR2 YYREEE (reference sequence). Method: immunoSEQ multiplex PCR; TCRdb's copy keeps in-frame clones and lacks some. The sample lists roughly 100,000 clones; approximately 94% were seen once. The data were taken from a study of technical replicates of blood from several donors. The rearrangement joins TRBV5-4 to TRBJ1-2, with a weak D call TRBD1 (5 bases). The receptor was derived from a human donor in good health. Sequencing was done on a sample of T cells isolated from PBMCs. CDR3 sequence reads: CASSIDSIYGYTF. CDR3 DNA: TGTGCCAGCAGCATAGACAGTATTTATGGCTACACCTTC.